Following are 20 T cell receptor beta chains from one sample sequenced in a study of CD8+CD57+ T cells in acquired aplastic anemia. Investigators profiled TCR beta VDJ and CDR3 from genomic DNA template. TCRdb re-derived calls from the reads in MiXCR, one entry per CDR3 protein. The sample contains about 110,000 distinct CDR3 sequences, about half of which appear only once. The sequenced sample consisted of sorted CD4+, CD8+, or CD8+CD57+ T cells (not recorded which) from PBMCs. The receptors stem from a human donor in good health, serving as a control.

CDR3: CSVAIGGVEQYF. In nucleotides, the CDR3 is TGCAGCGTTGCGATAGGTGGGGTCGAGCAGTACTTC. V and J are TRBV29-1 and TRBJ2-7; no reliable D call. V was trimmed by 4 bases and J by 6 bases, leaving 13 bases between them. Per germline, CDR1 SQVTM and CDR2 ANQGSEA. The length of the CDR3 is 12 residues.

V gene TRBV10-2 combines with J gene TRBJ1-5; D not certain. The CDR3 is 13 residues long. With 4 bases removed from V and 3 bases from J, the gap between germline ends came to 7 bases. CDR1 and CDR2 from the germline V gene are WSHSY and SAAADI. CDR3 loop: CASSGTSNQPQHF. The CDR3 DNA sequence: TGCGCCAGCAGTGGAACCTCCAATCAGCCCCAGCATTTT.

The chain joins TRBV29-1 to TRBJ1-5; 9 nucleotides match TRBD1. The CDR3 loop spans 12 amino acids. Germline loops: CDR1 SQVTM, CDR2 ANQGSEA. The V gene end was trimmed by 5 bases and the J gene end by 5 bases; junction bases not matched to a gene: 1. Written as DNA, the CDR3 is TGCAGCGTTCGACAGGGGGATCAGCCCCAGCATTTT. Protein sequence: CSVRQGDQPQHF.

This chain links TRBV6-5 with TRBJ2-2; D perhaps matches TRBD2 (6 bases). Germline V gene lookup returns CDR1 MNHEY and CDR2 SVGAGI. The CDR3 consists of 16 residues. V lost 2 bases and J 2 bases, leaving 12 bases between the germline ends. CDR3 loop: CASSYVQGGNTGELFF. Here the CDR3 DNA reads TGTGCCAGCAGTTACGTGCAGGGAGGCAACACCGGGGAGCTGTTTTTT.

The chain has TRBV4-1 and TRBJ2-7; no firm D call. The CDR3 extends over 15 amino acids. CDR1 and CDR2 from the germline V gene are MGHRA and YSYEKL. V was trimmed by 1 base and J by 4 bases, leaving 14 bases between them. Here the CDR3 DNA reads TGCGCCAGCAGCCAAGTCGCTCGCGTCTCTTACGAGCAGTACTTC. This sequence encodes CASSQVARVSYEQYF.

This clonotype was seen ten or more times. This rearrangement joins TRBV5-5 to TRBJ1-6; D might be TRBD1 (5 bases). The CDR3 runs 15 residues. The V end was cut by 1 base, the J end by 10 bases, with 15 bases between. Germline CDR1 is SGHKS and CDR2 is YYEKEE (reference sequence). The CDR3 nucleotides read TGTGCCAGCAGCTTGAGCAGGGCGGGTGGGTCACCCCTCCACTTT. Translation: CASSLSRAGGSPLHF.

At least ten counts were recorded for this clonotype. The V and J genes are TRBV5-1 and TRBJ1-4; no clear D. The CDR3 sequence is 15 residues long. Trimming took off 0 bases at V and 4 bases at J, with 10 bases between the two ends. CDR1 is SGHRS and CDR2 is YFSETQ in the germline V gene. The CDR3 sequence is CASSLVAAVNEKLFF. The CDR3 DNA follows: TGCGCCAGCAGCTTGGTGGCAGCAGTTAATGAAAAACTGTTTTTT.

As DNA, the CDR3 is TGTGCCAGCAGTGGCGCGGCTCCCAATGAGCAGTTCTTC. Translating it yields CASSGAAPNEQFF. The chain recombines TRBV2 with TRBJ2-1; no clear D gene. With 4 bases removed from V and 6 bases from J, the gap between germline ends came to 10 bases. This CDR3 spans 13 amino acids. CDR1 and CDR2 (germline): SNHLY, FYNNEI. The entire variable domain, with the rest obtained from reference TRBV2 and TRBJ2-1, is as follows: EPEVTQTPSHQVTQMGQEVILRCVPISNHLYFYWYRQILGQKVEFLVSFYNNEISEKSEIFDDQFSVERPDGSNFTLKIRSTKLEDSAMYFCASSGAAPNEQFFGPGTRLTVL.

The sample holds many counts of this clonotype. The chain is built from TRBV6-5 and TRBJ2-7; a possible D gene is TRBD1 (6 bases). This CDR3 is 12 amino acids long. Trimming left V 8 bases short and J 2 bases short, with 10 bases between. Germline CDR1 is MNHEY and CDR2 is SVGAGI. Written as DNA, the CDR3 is TGTGCCAGCTCGGACAGTCCCTACGAGCAGTACTTC. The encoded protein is CASSDSPYEQYF.

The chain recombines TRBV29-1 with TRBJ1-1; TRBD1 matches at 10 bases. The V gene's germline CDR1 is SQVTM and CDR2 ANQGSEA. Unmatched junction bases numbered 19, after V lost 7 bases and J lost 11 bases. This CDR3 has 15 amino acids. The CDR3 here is CSGGTGDSIPRWAFF. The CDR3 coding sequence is TGCAGCGGTGGGACAGGGGATTCTATCCCAAGGTGGGCTTTCTTT.

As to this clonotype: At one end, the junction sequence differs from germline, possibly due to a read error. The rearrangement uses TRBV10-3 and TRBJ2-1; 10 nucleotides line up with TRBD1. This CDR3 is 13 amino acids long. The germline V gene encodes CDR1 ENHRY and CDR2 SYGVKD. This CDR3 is CAIRTGGWNEQLF. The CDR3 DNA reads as TGTGCCATCAGGACAGGGGGCTGGAATGAGCAGCTCTTC.

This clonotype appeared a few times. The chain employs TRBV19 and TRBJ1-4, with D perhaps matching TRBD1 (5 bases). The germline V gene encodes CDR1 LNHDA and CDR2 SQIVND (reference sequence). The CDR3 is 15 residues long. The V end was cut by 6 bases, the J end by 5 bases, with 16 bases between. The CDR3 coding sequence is TGTGCCAGTAGGATCGGGGGGGGTATAAATGAAAAACTGTTTTTT. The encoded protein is CASRIGGGINEKLFF.

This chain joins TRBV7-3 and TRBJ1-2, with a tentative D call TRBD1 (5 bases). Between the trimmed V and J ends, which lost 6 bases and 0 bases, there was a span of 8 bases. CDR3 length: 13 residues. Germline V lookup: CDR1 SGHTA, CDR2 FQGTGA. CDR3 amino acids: CASRTAANYGYTF. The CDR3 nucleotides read TGTGCCAGCAGGACAGCAGCTAACTATGGCTACACCTTC.

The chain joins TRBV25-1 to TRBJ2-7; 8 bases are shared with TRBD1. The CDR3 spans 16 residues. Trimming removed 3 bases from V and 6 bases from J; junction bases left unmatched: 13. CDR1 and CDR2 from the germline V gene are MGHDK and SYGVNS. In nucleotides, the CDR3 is TGTGCCAGCAGTGATCCTCACAGGGGGGACGTCCGCGAGCAGTACTTC. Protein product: CASSDPHRGDVREQYF.

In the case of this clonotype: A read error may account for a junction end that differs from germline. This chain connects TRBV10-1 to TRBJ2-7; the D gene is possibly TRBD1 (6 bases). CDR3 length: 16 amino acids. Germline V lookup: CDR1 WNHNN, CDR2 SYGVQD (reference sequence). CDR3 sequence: CAISESGTSYSYEQYF. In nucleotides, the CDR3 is TGTGCCATCAGTGAGTCAGGGACATCTTACTCCTACGAGCAGTACTTC.

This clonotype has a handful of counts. CDR3 amino acids: CASSFKGVEAFF. The CDR3 bases are TGTGCCAGCAGCTTTAAGGGTGTTGAAGCTTTCTTT. V and J are TRBV7-4 and TRBJ1-1; D is ambiguous. Per germline, CDR1 SGHVT and CDR2 SQSDAQ. The length of the CDR3 is 12 residues. V was shortened by 3 bases and J by 7 bases, with 9 bases between the two germline ends. The variable domain in full, completed from reference TRBV7-4 and TRBJ1-1, reads GAGVSQSPRYKVAKRGRDVALRCDSISGHVTLYWYRQTLGQGSEVLTYSQSDAQRDKSGRPSGRFSAERPERSVSTLKIQRTEQGDSAVYLCASSFKGVEAFFGQGTRLTVV.

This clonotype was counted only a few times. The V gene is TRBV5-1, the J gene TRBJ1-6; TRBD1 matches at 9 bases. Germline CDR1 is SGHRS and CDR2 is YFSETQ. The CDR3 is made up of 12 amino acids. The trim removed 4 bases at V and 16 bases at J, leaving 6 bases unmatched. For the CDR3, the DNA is TGCGCCAGCAGCGCGGGACAGGGCGAACTCCACTTT. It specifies CASSAGQGELHF.

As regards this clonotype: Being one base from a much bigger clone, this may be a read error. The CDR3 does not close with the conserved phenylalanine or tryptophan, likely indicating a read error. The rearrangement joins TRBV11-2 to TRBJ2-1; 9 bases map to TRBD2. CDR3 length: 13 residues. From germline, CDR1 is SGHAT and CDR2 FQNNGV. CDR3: CASNLAGVDEQFL. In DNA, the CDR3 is TGTGCCAGCAACTTAGCGGGGGTAGATGAGCAGTTCCTC.

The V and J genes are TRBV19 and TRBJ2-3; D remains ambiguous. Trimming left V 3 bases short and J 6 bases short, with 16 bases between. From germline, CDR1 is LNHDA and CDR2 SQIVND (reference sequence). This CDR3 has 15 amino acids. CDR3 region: CASSIGSKHTDTQYF. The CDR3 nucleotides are TGTGCCAGTAGTATCGGGTCCAAGCACACCGATACGCAGTATTTT.

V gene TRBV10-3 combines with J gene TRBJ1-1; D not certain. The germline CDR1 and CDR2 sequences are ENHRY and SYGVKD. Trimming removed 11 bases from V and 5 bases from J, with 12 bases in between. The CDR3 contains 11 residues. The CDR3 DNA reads TGTGCCGCCAGTCTGGGGACTGAAGCTTTCTTT. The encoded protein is CAASLGTEAFF.